This TCR beta chain was identified in a study of blood T cell repertoires in COVID-19. Study-wide background: The analysed material was cDNA or gDNA that came from T cells, B-cell-depleted T cells, or PBMCs.

The CDR3 sequence is 15 residues long. CDR1 is MNHEY and CDR2 is SMNVEV in the germline V gene (reference sequence). J gave up 7 bases and V 6 bases, and 12 bases lay outside the gene matches. Assay: immunoSEQ multiplex PCR; the TCRdb copy retains only in-frame clones and omits some. The data hold approximately 310,000 clones, with 80% to 90% observed a single time. The chain couples TRBV27 to TRBJ1-2, with 9 bases that match TRBD1. Material for sequencing was PBMCs or T cells enriched from blood (not recorded which). This sequence originates from a man aged 25-45 years who had recovered from COVID-19. This chain's CDR3 is CASRELTQGATGYTF. The DNA for the CDR3 is TGTGCCAGCAGGGAATTAACACAGGGGGCAACTGGCTACACCTTC.